This T cell receptor (beta chain) is from a study of cytomegalovirus exposure and HLA in healthy donors. Whole-study context: The same platform was used for the 110 or so validation repertoires as for the 666 first-cohort repertoires, as reported in a later analysis.

On this clone: Its antigen is unidentified.

Clones were read by immunoSEQ multiplex PCR, and TCRdb kept only the in-frame ones, dropping some. Of 100,000 or so clones listed, around 88% were seen once; the top ten hold roughly 3.9%. Germline assignment: CDR1 SGHDT and CDR2 YYEEEE. V was pared by 0 bases and J by 4 bases, with 12 bases between. The CDR3 has 15 residues. Study conclusions and caveats: First-cohort TCR clusters tended to co-occur in the roughly 120 validation repertoires, a later analysis found. Approximately 160 TCR beta chains were listed as cytomegalovirus-associated.

The study drew the donors from its 120-subject validation cohort, separate from the roughly 710-subject first cohort. The receptor was derived from a woman aged 25 to 39 in good health and CMV-seronegative. The chain links TRBV5-6 to TRBJ2-3; D gene unclear. The sequenced material came from PBMCs. The CDR3 protein is CASSLDRSVADTQYF. The CDR3, as DNA: TGTGCCAGCAGCTTGGATCGGAGCGTGGCAGATACGCAGTATTTT.